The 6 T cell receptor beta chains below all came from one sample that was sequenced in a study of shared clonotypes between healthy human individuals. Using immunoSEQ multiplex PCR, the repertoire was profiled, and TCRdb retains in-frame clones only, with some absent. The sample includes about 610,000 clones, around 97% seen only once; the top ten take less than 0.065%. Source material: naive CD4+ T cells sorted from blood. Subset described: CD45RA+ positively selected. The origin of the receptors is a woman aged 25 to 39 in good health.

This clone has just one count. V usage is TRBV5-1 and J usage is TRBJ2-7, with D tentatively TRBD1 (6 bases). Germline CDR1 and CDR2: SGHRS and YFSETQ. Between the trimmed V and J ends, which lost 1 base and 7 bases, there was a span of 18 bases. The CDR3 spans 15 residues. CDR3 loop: CASSLSGSPRGEQYF. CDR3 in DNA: TGCGCCAGCAGCTTGTCTGGCAGCCCCAGGGGAGAGCAGTACTTC.

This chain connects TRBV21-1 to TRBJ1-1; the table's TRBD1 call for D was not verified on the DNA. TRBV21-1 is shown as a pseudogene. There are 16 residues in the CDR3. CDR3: CASRRTGGAGNTEAFF. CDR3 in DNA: TGTGCCAGCAGACGGACAGGGGGCGCCGGGAACACTGAAGCTTTCTTT.

The CDR3 loop reads CASSSSGQGPNEQYF. Here the CDR3 DNA reads TGTGCCAGCAGCTCGTCGGGACAGGGTCCCAACGAGCAGTACTTC. This chain connects TRBV11-2 to TRBJ2-7; TRBD1 aligns across 9 bases. Germline V gives CDR1 SGHAT, CDR2 FQNNGV. V dropped 4 bases and J dropped 5; count of bases not matched to a gene: 9. CDR3 size: 15 residues.

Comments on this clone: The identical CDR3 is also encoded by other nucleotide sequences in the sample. For the CDR3, the DNA is TGCGCCAGCAGCTGGACAGGGACTTCCTACAATGAGCAGTTCTTC. Protein sequence: CASSWTGTSYNEQFF. V and J are TRBV5-1 and TRBJ2-1, with 8 bases identical to TRBD1. V gave up 3 bases and J gave up 1 base; unmatched junction bases: 3. From germline, CDR1 is SGHRS and CDR2 YFSETQ. CDR3 length equals 15 residues. Full variable domain (missing parts from reference TRBV5-1 and TRBJ2-1): KAGVTQTPRYLIKTRGQQVTLSCSPISGHRSVSWYQQTPGQGLQFLFEYFSETQRNKGNFPGRFSGRQFSNSRSEMNVSTLELGDSALYLCASSWTGTSYNEQFFGPGTRLTVL.

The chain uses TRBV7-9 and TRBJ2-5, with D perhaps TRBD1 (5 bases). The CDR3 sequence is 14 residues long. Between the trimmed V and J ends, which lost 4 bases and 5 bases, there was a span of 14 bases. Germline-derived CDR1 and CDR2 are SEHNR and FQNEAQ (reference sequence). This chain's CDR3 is CASSSYNQGETQYF. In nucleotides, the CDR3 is TGTGCCAGCAGCTCCTATAACCAGGGCGAGACCCAGTACTTC. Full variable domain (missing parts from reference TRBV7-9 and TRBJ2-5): DTGVSQNPRHKITKRGQNVTFRCDPISEHNRLYWYRQTLGQGPEFLTYFQNEAQLEKSRLLSDRFSAERPKGSFSTLEIQRTEQGDSAMYLCASSSYNQGETQYFGPGTRLLVL.

The CDR3 DNA reads as TGTGCCAGCAGTCCGACTAGCGGGAGGGCCTACAATGAGCAGTTCTTC. Its translation is CASSPTSGRAYNEQFF. This chain uses TRBV9 with TRBJ2-1, with 14 bases that match TRBD2. Germline CDR1 is SGDLS and CDR2 is YYNGEE. V lost 5 bases to trimming and J lost 2 bases; unmatched junction nucleotides: 3. The CDR3 is made up of 16 amino acids.